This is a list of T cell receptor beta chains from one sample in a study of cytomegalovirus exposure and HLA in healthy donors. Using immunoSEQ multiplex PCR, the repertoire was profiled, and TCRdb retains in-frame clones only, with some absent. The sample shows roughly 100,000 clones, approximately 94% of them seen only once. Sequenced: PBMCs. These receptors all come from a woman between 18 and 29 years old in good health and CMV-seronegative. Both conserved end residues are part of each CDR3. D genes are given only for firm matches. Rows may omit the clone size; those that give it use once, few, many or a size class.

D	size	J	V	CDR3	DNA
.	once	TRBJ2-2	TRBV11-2	CASSLVGTGVTGELFF	TGTGCCAGCAGCTTAGTTGGGACGGGGGTCACCGGGGAGCTGTTTTTT
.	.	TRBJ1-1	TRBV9	CASSPSLGGPEAFF	TGTGCCAGCAGCCCATCCCTGGGGGGGCCTGAAGCTTTCTTT
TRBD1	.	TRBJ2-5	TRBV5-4	CASSLVGQGAVVKGTQYF	TGTGCCAGCAGCTTGGTTGGACAGGGGGCGGTTGTAAAGGGAACCCAGTACTTC
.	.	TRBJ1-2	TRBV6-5	CASTRGGTSWKGYTF	TGTGCCAGCACCCGCGGGGGGACCAGCTGGAAGGGCTACACCTTC
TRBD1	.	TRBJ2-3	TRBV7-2	CASSRGTGTSTDTQYF	TGTGCCAGCAGCCGAGGGACAGGGACTAGCACAGATACGCAGTATTTT
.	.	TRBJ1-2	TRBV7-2	CASSYPHIRDGYTF	TGTGCCAGCAGCTACCCTCATATTCGGGATGGCTACACCTTC
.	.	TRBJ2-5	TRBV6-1	CASENLTPIQETQYF	TGTGCCAGCGAGAACCTGACACCGATCCAAGAGACCCAGTACTTC
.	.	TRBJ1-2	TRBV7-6	CASSPLLGVLGANYGYTF	TGTGCCAGCAGCCCCCTATTGGGAGTGCTCGGGGCTAACTATGGCTACACCTTC
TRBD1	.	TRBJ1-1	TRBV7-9	CASSLGTGTGSTEAFF	TGTGCCAGCAGCTTAGGAACCGGGACAGGGTCCACTGAAGCTTTCTTT
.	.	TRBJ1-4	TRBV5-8	CASSSPTLF	TGTGCCAGCAGCTCCCCAACTCTTTTT
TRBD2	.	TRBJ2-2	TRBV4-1	CASSQGGAGANTGELFF	TGCGCCAGCAGCCAAGGCGGAGCGGGGGCCAACACCGGGGAGCTGTTTTTT
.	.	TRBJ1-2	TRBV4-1	CASSQGGSGYTF	TGCGCCAGCAGCCAGGGGGGTTCGGGCTACACCTTC
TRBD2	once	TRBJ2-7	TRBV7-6	CASSLDPAGGPGEQYF	TGTGCCAGCAGCTTAGACCCAGCGGGGGGCCCAGGCGAGCAGTACTTC
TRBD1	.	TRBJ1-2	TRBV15	CATSRTGTGGDGYTF	TGTGCCACCAGCCGGACCGGGACAGGGGGCGATGGCTACACCTTC